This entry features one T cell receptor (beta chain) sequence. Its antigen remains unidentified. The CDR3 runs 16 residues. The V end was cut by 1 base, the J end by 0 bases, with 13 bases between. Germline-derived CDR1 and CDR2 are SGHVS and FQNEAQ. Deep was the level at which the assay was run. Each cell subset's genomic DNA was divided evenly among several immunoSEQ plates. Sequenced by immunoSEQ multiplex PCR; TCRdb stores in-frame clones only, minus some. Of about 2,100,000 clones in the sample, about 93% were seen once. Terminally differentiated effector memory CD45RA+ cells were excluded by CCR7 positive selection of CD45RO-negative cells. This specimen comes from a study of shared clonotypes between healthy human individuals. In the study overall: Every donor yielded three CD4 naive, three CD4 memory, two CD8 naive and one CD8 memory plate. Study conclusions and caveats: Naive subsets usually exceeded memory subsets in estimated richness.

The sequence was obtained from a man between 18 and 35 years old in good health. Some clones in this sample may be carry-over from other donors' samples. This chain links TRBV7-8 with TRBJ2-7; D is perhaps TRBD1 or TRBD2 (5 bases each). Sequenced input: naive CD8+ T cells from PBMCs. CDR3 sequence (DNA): TGTGCCAGCAGCTTAGTTGAGGGGCCAAGCTCCTACGAGCAGTACTTC. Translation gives CASSLVEGPSSYEQYF.